The clone carrying this T cell receptor beta chain was seen only a few times. The antigen is undetermined. This sample was included in a study of T cell responses to AZD1222 COVID-19 vaccine. Broader study findings: Repertoires were collected only later (after the peak T cell response had occurred).

The CDR3 extends over 14 amino acids. Germline-derived CDR1 and CDR2 are SGHTA and FQGNSA. J was trimmed by 6 bases and V by 5 bases; bases with no gene match: 5. Produced via immunoSEQ multiplex PCR; TCRdb's table is partial and in-frame only. The top ten hold around 27% of the sample, which has 130,000 or so clones, roughly 84% seen once. The chain links TRBV7-2 to TRBJ2-7, with 12 bases fitting TRBD2. Sequenced here: peripheral blood, sampled 28 days after the second AZD1222 dose. The TCR comes from an adult who received the AZD1222 COVID-19 vaccine. For the CDR3, the DNA is TGTGCCAGCAGCAAACTAGCGGGGGGCAGCGAGCAGTACTTC. It yields the protein CASSKLAGGSEQYF.